This TCR beta chain was observed in a study of T cells in Graves' hyperthyroidism and ophthalmopathy. RNA transcripts were the template for amplifying TCR beta CDR3 regions. The HTBI set primed first-round TCR CDR3 RT-PCR. MiXCR was run by TCRdb on the multiplex PCR reads, yielding one entry per CDR3 protein. The sample holds 470,000 or so distinct CDR3 sequences, about a fifth seen once. V lost 1 base, J lost 5 bases, and 21 bases lay in between. Germline V gene sequence: CDR1 LGHDT, CDR2 YNNKEL (reference sequence). This CDR3 region has 17 residues. Sequenced sample: blood. The TCR sequence derives from a man aged 18 to 30 with Graves' hyperthyroidism. The genes are TRBV3-1 and TRBJ2-7, with D unclear. CDR3 in DNA: TGTGCCAGCAGCCAAGTCCTTATGTGGGCTGGAACGAACGAGCAGTACTTC. Its translation is CASSQVLMWAGTNEQYF.